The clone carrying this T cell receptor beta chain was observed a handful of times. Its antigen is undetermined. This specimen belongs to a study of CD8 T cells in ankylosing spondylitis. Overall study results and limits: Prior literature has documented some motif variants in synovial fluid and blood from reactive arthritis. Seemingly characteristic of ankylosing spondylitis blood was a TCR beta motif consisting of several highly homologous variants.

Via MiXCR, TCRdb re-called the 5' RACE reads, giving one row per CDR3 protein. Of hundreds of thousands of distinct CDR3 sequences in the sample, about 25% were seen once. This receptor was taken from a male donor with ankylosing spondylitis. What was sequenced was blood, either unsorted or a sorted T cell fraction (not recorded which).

CDR3 nucleotide sequence: TGCGCCAGCAGCTTCGGAAGGGGCCAGTCGGAGACCCAGTACTTC. It specifies CASSFGRGQSETQYF. V is TRBV5-1 and J is TRBJ2-5; D perhaps matches TRBD1 (5 bases). Trimming pared 2 bases from V and 5 bases from J, leaving 16 bases between. This CDR3 is built from 15 residues. From germline, CDR1 is SGHRS and CDR2 YFSETQ.